These 18 T cell receptor beta chains came from one sample sequenced in a study of OX40 agonist ivuxolimab in advanced cancers. Data came from immunoSEQ multiplex PCR; TCRdb stores just in-frame clones and leaves some out. The table records 60,000 to 85,000 clones, 70% to 80% of them present only once. The starting material was CD4+ or CD8+ T cells sorted from blood, obtained in a trial of the OX40 agonist ivuxolimab. These receptors originate from an adult with an advanced solid tumor such as melanoma, head and neck, liver or kidney cancer.

The rearrangement joins TRBV30 to TRBJ2-2, with D uncertain. The V gene lost 2 bases and the J gene lost 2 bases, with 6 bases spanning the gap. Germline CDR1 reads GTSNPN; CDR2 reads SVGIG (reference sequence). The CDR3 totals 13 residues. Written as DNA, the CDR3 is TGTGCCTGGAGTCCAGCTAACACCGGGGAGCTGTTTTTT. It codes for CAWSPANTGELFF.

The rearrangement links TRBV5-6 to TRBJ2-5; D might be TRBD1 (6 bases). Trimming pared 4 bases from V and 0 bases from J, leaving 10 bases between. Germline V lookup: CDR1 SGHDT, CDR2 YYEEEE. This CDR3 contains 14 residues. CDR3 sequence: CASSRGQHQETQYF. CDR3 nucleotide sequence: TGTGCCAGCAGCCGAGGACAGCACCAAGAGACCCAGTACTTC.

Remarks on this clone: Other DNA sequences in this sample translate to the same CDR3. The chain carries TRBV30 and TRBJ2-2, with unresolved D. The CDR3 runs to 14 residues. Germline values: CDR1 GTSNPN, CDR2 SVGIG (reference sequence). The V end was cut by 3 bases, the J end by 7 bases, with 15 bases between. CDR3 sequence reads: CAWRSWVLGGELFF. In nucleotides, the CDR3 is TGTGCCTGGAGGTCATGGGTCCTGGGCGGGGAGCTGTTTTTT.

This rearrangement joins TRBV18 to TRBJ2-1; 9 bases map to TRBD2. CDR3 length: 15 residues. Per germline, CDR1 KGHSH and CDR2 LQKENI. Trimming took 1 base from V and 5 from J; bases not matched to a gene: 3. CDR3 sequence reads: CASSPRTSANNEQFF. In DNA form, the CDR3 reads TGTGCCAGCTCACCACGGACTAGCGCCAACAATGAGCAGTTCTTC.

The chain employs TRBV7-3 and TRBJ2-2, with TRBD2 matching over 7 bases. CDR3 length: 17 residues. From germline, CDR1 is SGHTA and CDR2 FQGTGA. Trimming cost V 3 bases and J 7 bases; bases outside gene matches: 14. CDR3 nucleotides: TGTGCCAGCAGCTTGAGAATGAGCGGGGAAAAGAACGGGGAGCTGTTTTTT. This sequence encodes CASSLRMSGEKNGELFF.

V gene TRBV27 combines with J gene TRBJ1-3; 7 nucleotides agree with TRBD1. The V segment lost 8 bases and the J segment 7 bases; nucleotides outside the gene matches: 11. Germline lookup yields CDR1 MNHEY and CDR2 SMNVEV (reference sequence). The CDR3 is 14 residues long. The CDR3, as DNA: TGTGCCAGCGCCCCACGGCCACAGGGGAACACCATATATTTT. This translates into CASAPRPQGNTIYF.

The rearrangement links TRBV7-9 to TRBJ2-7; D remains unclear. Trimming removed 1 base at V and 3 bases at J, with 4 bases between. The CDR3 runs 12 residues. CDR1 and CDR2 from the germline V gene are SEHNR and FQNEAQ (reference sequence). In nucleotides, the CDR3 is TGTGCCAGCAGCTTAGGTTACTACGAGCAGTACTTC. Its protein product is CASSLGYYEQYF.

The V and J genes are TRBV10-3 and TRBJ2-1; possible D gene TRBD1, 5 bases. The germline CDR1 and CDR2 sequences are ENHRY and SYGVKD. The CDR3 loop spans 11 amino acids. Trimming cost V 8 bases and J 6 bases, with 8 bases left between them. The CDR3 protein is CAISRGNEQFF. CDR3 nucleotide sequence: TGTGCCATCTCAAGGGGCAATGAGCAGTTCTTC.

The V gene is TRBV19, the J gene TRBJ2-3, with 9 bases that match TRBD2. Per the germline V gene, CDR1 is LNHDA and CDR2 is SQIVND (reference sequence). V trimming: 4 bases; J trimming: 2 bases; junction bases outside the gene matches: 7. The CDR3 runs to 16 residues. This chain's CDR3 is CASSNGLAGNTDTQYF. CDR3 in DNA: TGTGCCAGTAGTAATGGGCTAGCGGGGAACACAGATACGCAGTATTTT.

The rearrangement joins TRBV5-1 to TRBJ2-1; TRBD2 matches at 7 bases. The germline V gene encodes CDR1 SGHRS and CDR2 YFSETQ. The CDR3 runs to 18 residues. Trimming took 1 base from V and 0 from J; bases not matched to a gene: 10. The CDR3 reads CASSLLLGGRASYNEQFF. The CDR3 coding sequence is TGCGCCAGCAGCTTGTTATTGGGTGGGAGGGCCTCCTACAATGAGCAGTTCTTC.

This clone was counted a few times. The chain uses TRBV7-9 and TRBJ2-5; 9 bases align to TRBD1. CDR1 is SEHNR and CDR2 is FQNEAQ in the germline V gene (reference sequence). V trimming: 1 base; J trimming: 4 bases; junction bases outside the gene matches: 4. CDR3 length: 15 residues. The CDR3 spells CASSLVTGGRETQYF. In DNA, the CDR3 is TGTGCCAGCAGCTTAGTTACAGGGGGCCGAGAGACCCAGTACTTC.

The rearrangement links TRBV29-1 to TRBJ2-7, with TRBD1 identical over 9 bases. From germline, CDR1 is SQVTM and CDR2 ANQGSEA. Trimming removed 7 bases from V and 6 bases from J; junction bases left unmatched: 13. This CDR3 has 14 residues. The CDR3 loop reads CSAIKIQGAGEQYF. CDR3 sequence (DNA): TGCAGCGCCATCAAAATACAGGGGGCTGGCGAGCAGTACTTC.

The rearrangement links TRBV5-1 to TRBJ2-5; D possibly uses TRBD1 or TRBD2 (5 bases each). The J call is doubtful: the DNA matches TRBJ2-7 better. The CDR3 consists of 12 residues. Germline loops: CDR1 SGHRS, CDR2 YFSETQ. DNA for the CDR3: TGCGCCAGCAGCGGGGGAAACTACGAGCAGTACTTC. As protein: CASSGGNYEQYF.

This clone has just one count. The chain employs TRBV4-1 and TRBJ1-1; D may be TRBD1 (5 bases). With 3 bases removed from V and 1 base from J, the gap between germline ends came to 9 bases. The CDR3 totals 14 residues. CDR1 and CDR2 (germline): MGHRA, YSYEKL. The CDR3: CASSHGTGNTEAFF. The CDR3 DNA reads as TGCGCCAGCAGCCACGGCACAGGGAACACTGAAGCTTTCTTT.

The chain employs TRBV30 and TRBJ1-2; D possibly corresponds to TRBD1 (5 bases). The CDR3 has 15 residues. The ends were cut back, 2 bases at V and 2 bases at J, with 15 bases in the middle. Germline lookup yields CDR1 GTSNPN and CDR2 SVGIG (reference sequence). The CDR3 sequence: CAWSHSGALNYGYTF. CDR3 coding DNA: TGTGCCTGGAGTCATTCCGGGGCCCTCAACTATGGCTACACCTTC.

The rearrangement joins TRBV27 to TRBJ2-2; 11 bases map to TRBD1. Trimming cost V 5 bases and J 5 bases; bases outside gene matches: 19. This CDR3 is built from 20 residues. Germline V lookup: CDR1 MNHEY, CDR2 SMNVEV (reference sequence). CDR3 sequence (DNA): TGTGCCAGCAGTACTAATGGGGCCTTGGACAGGGGGCTGAGTACCGGGGAGCTGTTTTTT. Its translation: CASSTNGALDRGLSTGELFF.

The chain uses TRBV4-2 and TRBJ2-1, with TRBD2 identical over 9 bases. There are 17 residues in the CDR3. The ends lost 2 bases at V and 7 bases at J; junction bases unmatched: 12. Germline-derived CDR1 and CDR2 are LGHNA and YNFKEQ. The CDR3 nucleotides read TGTGCCAGCAGCCAATTTTCAGCGGGGGGATCGGGGAATGAGCAGTTCTTC. It translates to CASSQFSAGGSGNEQFF.

This clone was found a few times. The V gene is TRBV5-1, the J gene TRBJ1-4; unclear D gene. The CDR3 totals 15 residues. Per the germline V gene, CDR1 is SGHRS and CDR2 is YFSETQ. V lost 6 bases, J lost 4 bases, and 16 bases lay in between. The CDR3 DNA sequence: TGCGCCAGCAAGGACGCACGAAGTGTTAATGAAAAACTGTTTTTT. Its translation: CASKDARSVNEKLFF. Together with reference TRBV5-1 and TRBJ1-4, the CDR3 gives the full variable domain: KAGVTQTPRYLIKTRGQQVTLSCSPISGHRSVSWYQQTPGQGLQFLFEYFSETQRNKGNFPGRFSGRQFSNSRSEMNVSTLELGDSALYLCASKDARSVNEKLFFGSGTQLSVL.